Included here is one TCR beta chain sequence, with context. Its matching antigen is unknown. The source of the sample is a study of shared clonotypes between healthy human individuals. Study-wide results and caveats: Naive subsets typically showed greater estimated richness than memory subsets.

The germline CDR1 and CDR2 sequences are MDHEN and SYDVKM. The CDR3 is 16 residues long. V was pared by 4 bases and J by 8 bases, with 17 bases of the junction left unmatched. Every immunoSEQ plate was one replicate of a subset's evenly spread DNA. Measured with immunoSEQ multiplex PCR; TCRdb has only the in-frame clones, and not every one. The data show millions of clones, 93% seen once. The chain joins TRBV28 to TRBJ2-7; 7 bases are shared with TRBD2. The receptor was isolated from a man aged 18 to 30 in good health. Some clones in this sample may be carry-over from other donors' samples. Source material: naive CD4+ T cells from PBMCs. Documented subset: CD45RA+ positively selected. CDR3 in amino acids: CASSSLRLADPTKQYF. Here the CDR3 DNA reads TGTGCCAGCAGTTCTCTCCGGCTAGCGGATCCTACGAAGCAGTACTTC.